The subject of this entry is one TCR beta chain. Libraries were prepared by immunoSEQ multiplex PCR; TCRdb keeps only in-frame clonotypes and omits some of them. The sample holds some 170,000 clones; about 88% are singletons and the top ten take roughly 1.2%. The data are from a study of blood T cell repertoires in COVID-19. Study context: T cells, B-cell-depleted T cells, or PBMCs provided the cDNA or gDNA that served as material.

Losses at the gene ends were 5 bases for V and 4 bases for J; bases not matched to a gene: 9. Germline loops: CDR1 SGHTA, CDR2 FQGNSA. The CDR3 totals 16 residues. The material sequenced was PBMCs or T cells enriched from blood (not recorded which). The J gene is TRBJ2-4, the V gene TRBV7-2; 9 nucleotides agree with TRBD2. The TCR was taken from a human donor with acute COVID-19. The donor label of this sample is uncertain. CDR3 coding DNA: TGTGCCAGCAGCCTATTTAGCGGGGGCCTAAAAAACATTCAGTACTTC. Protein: CASSLFSGGLKNIQYF.